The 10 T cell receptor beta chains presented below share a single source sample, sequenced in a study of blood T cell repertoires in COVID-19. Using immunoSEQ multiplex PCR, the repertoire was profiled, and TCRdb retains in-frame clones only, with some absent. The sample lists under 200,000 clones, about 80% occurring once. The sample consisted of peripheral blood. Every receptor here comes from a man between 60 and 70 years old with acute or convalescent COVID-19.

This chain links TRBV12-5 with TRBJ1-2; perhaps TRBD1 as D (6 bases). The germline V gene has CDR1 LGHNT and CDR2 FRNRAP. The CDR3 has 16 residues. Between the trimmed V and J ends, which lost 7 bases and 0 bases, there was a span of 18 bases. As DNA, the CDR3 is TGTGCTAGTGCTCGGACAGACGGAAAAGCTAACTATGGCTACACCTTC. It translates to CASARTDGKANYGYTF.

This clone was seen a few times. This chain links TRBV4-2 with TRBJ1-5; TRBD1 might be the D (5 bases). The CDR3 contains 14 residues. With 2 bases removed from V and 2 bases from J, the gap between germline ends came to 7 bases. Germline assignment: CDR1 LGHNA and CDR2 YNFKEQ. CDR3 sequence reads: CASSQQGGNQPQHF. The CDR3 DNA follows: TGTGCCAGCAGCCAACAGGGCGGCAATCAGCCCCAGCATTTT.

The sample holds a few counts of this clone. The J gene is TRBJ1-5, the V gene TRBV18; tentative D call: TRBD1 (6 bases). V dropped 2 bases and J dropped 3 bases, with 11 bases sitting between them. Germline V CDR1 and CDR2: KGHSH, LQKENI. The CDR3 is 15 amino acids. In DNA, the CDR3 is TGTGCCAGCTCACCAGCGTCAGGGGTCAATCAGCCCCAGCATTTT. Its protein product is CASSPASGVNQPQHF. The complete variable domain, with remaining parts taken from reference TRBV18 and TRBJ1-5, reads NAGVMQNPRHLVRRRGQEARLRCSPMKGHSHVYWYRQLPEEGLKFMVYLQKENIIDESGMPKERFSAEFPKEGPSILRIQQVVRGDSAAYFCASSPASGVNQPQHFGDGTRLSIL.

The CDR3 reads CASSEQGTSTHEQFF. CDR3 DNA: TGTGCCAGCAGTGAACAGGGGACTAGTACCCATGAGCAGTTCTTC. The rearrangement links TRBV2 to TRBJ2-1; TRBD2 aligns across 8 bases. The J segment lost 8 bases and the V segment lost 2 bases, leaving 8 bases of the junction unmatched. This CDR3 has 15 residues. Germline V gene data show CDR1 as SNHLY and CDR2 as FYNNEI.

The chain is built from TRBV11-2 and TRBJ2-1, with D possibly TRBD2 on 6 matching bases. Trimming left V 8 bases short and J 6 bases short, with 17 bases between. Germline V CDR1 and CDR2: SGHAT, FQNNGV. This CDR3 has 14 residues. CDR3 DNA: TGTGCCAGCGGTCCGGACTACCAACGCAATGAGCAGTTCTTC. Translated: CASGPDYQRNEQFF.

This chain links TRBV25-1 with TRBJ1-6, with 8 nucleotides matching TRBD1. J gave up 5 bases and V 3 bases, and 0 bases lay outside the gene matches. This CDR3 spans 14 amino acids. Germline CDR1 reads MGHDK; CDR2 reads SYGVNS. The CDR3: CASSEGQDNSPLHF. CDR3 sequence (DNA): TGTGCCAGCAGTGAGGGACAGGATAATTCACCCCTCCACTTT.

CDR3 sequence: CASSYTGTSSYNEQFF. DNA of the CDR3: TGTGCCAGCAGTTACACCGGGACTAGCTCCTACAATGAGCAGTTCTTC. The V call is TRBV6-5, the J call TRBJ2-1; 8 bases map to TRBD2. The CDR3 runs to 16 residues. Germline trimming cut 2 bases from V and 0 bases from J; bases unmatched to any gene: 3. Germline V lookup: CDR1 MNHEY, CDR2 SVGAGI.

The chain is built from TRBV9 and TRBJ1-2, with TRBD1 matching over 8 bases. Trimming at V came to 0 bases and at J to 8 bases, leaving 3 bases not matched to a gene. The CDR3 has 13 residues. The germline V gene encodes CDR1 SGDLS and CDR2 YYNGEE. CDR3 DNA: TGTGCCAGCAGCGTAGGGACAGGGCACGGCTACACCTTC. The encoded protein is CASSVGTGHGYTF.

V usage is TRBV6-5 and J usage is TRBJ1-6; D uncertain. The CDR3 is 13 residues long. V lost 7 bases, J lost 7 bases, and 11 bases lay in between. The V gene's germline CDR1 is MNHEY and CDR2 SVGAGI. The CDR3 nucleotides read TGTGCCAGCAATGCAAGGGAGAATTCACCCCTCCACTTT. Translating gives CASNARENSPLHF.

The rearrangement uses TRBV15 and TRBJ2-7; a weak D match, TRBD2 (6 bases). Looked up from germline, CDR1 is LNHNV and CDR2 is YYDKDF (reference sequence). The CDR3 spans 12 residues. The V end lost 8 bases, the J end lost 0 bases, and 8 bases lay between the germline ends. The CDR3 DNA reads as TGTGCCACCGGGACTTACTCCTACGAGCAGTACTTC. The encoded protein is CATGTYSYEQYF.